Shown below are 4 T cell receptor beta chains from a single sample sequenced in a study of control samples from healthy donors and cancer patients. Assay used: immunoSEQ multiplex PCR; TCRdb lists only in-frame clones, some missing. The sample carries 150,000 to 200,000 clones, around 88% recorded once. The sequenced sample was blood. These receptor sequences come from a woman aged 25 to 45 in good health.

DNA for the CDR3: TGTGCCAGTAGAACTAGCGGGGGTCGTTCCTACAATGAGCAGTTCTTC. The encoded protein is CASRTSGGRSYNEQFF. The chain recombines TRBV19 with TRBJ2-1, with TRBD2 matching 11 bases. V gave up 6 bases and J gave up 1 base; unmatched junction bases: 5. Germline-derived CDR1 and CDR2 are LNHDA and SQIVND (reference sequence). The CDR3 is 16 residues long. Variable domain in full (rest from reference TRBV19 and TRBJ2-1): DGGITQSPKYLFRKEGQNVTLSCEQNLNHDAMYWYRQDPGQGLRLIYYSQIVNDFQKGDIAEGYSVSREKKESFPLTVTSAQKNPTAFYLCASRTSGGRSYNEQFFGPGTRLTVL.

CDR3 DNA sequence: TGTGCCAGCAGTTTAAACAGTCTTGAAGCTTTCTTT. Its protein is CASSLNSLEAFF. V usage is TRBV28 and J usage is TRBJ1-1; D call uncertain. The germline gives CDR1 MDHEN, CDR2 SYDVKM. CDR3 length: 12 amino acids. Trimming removed 2 bases at V and 7 bases at J, with 8 bases between.

This clone was picked up one time. The rearrangement uses TRBV7-9 and TRBJ2-2; TRBD1 agrees at 10 bases. Germline lookup yields CDR1 SEHNR and CDR2 FQNEAQ (reference sequence). Trimming took 7 bases from V and 5 from J; bases not matched to a gene: 7. This CDR3 comprises 15 residues. The chain's CDR3 is CASTLTGGGTGELFF. The CDR3, as DNA: TGTGCCAGCACCCTGACAGGGGGCGGTACCGGGGAGCTGTTTTTT.

J is TRBJ2-1 and V is TRBV29-1; no reliable D call. The germline V gene has CDR1 SQVTM and CDR2 ANQGSEA. This CDR3 has 13 amino acids. V shed 4 bases and J shed 5 bases, with 12 bases lying between them. Here the CDR3 reads CSVGQDADNEQFF. DNA of the CDR3: TGCAGCGTTGGGCAGGACGCAGACAATGAGCAGTTCTTC.